This TCR beta chain was obtained from a study of T cell responses to AZD1222 COVID-19 vaccine. V lost 3 bases to trimming and J lost 5 bases, with 10 bases between them. This CDR3 comprises 13 residues. Per germline, CDR1 MNHEY and CDR2 SMNVEV (reference sequence). Findings and caveats of the study: Most donors were white British and more were female, and clonal diversity was possibly underestimated. At 160-218 and 743-854, vaccine-associated CD4 TCRs were dominant, and they spanned spike.

Sequencing used immunoSEQ multiplex PCR; TCRdb keeps in-frame clones, though not all of them. The data show fewer than 200,000 clones, around nine tenths seen once. As to this clone: No antigen is known for it.

This sequence was found in an adult in good health. Source: peripheral blood, taken on day 0 of AZD1222 vaccination. The chain recombines TRBV27 with TRBJ1-1; D unresolved. The chain's CDR3 is CASSFGRGTEAFF. In DNA form, the CDR3 reads TGTGCCAGCAGTTTTGGTCGTGGGACTGAAGCTTTCTTT.